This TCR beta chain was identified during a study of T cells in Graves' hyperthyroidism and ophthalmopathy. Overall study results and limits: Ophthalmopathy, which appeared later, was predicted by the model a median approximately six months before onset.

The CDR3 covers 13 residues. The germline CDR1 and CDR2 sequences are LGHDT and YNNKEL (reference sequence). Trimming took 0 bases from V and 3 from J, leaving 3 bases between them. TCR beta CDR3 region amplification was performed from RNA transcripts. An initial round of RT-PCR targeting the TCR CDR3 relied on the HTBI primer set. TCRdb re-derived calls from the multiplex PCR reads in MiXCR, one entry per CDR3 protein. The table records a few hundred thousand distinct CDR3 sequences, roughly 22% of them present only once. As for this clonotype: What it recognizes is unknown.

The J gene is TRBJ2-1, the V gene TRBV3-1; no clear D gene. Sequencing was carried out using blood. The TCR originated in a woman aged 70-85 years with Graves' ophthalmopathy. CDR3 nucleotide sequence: TGTGCCAGCAGCCAAGACCTCTACAATGAGCAGTTCTTC. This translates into CASSQDLYNEQFF.